The rows below give T cell receptor beta chains drawn from one sample of a study of T cells in localized non-small cell lung cancer. Only in-frame clones appear in the TCRdb table, and some are missing; sequencing was by immunoSEQ multiplex PCR. The sample shows about 75,000 clones, 70% to 90% of them seen only once. The source material was peripheral blood, sampled before any cancer treatment. Receptors were obtained from a female donor over 55 with stage I lung adenocarcinoma. Each CDR3 is given without its conserved first and last residue. The D gene is left open where the match is weak.

j_call | v_call | d_call | cdr3_aa
TRBJ2-7 | TRBV5-1 | TRBD2 | ASSSAGGGFYEQY
TRBJ2-1 | TRBV5-4 | - | ASSLGGGRNEQF
TRBJ2-1 | TRBV7-6 | - | ASSLSGGRHNEQF
TRBJ2-3 | TRBV5-1 | TRBD2 | ASSSEGLAVYTDTQY
TRBJ2-1 | TRBV12-5 | - | ASGLVGAGGAQNEQF
TRBJ2-1 | TRBV6-5 | - | ASSSRVYNEQF
TRBJ1-5 | TRBV9 | - | ASSPLPQGQPQH
TRBJ2-4 | TRBV5-1 | - | ASSTGITLAKNIQY
TRBJ2-7 | TRBV5-1 | TRBD2 | ASSTGLVTYEQY
TRBJ1-2 | TRBV19 | - | ASSIDAGPYGYT
TRBJ2-7 | TRBV7-8 | - | ASSLNPPGNEQY
TRBJ1-3 | TRBV9 | - | ASSVAPRVTGNTIY
TRBJ2-2 | TRBV9 | TRBD1 | ASSEQGQGPGELF
TRBJ1-2 | TRBV4-3 | - | ASSQDLRAKGLYGYT
TRBJ1-3 | TRBV9 | - | ASSVAGGPYSGNTIY
TRBJ1-5 | TRBV30 | TRBD1 | AFRTGTGEYSNQPQH